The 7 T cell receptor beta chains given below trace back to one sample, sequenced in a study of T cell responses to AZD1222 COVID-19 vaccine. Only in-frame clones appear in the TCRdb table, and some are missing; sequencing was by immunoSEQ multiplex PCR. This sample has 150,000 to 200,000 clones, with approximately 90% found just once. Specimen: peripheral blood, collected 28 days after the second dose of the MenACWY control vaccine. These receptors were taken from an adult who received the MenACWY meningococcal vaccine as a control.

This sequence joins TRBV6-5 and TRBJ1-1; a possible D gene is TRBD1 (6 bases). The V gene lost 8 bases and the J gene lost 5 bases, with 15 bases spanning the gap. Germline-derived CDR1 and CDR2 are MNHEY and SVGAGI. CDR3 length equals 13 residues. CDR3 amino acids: CASSEGGRTEAFF. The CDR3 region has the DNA TGTGCCAGCTCTGAGGGGGGGCGGACTGAAGCTTTCTTT.

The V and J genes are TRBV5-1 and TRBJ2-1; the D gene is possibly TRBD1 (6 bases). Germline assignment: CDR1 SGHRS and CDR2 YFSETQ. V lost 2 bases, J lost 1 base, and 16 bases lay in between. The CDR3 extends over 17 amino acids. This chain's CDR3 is CASSFPRDTGSYNEQFF. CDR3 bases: TGCGCCAGCAGCTTTCCCCGGGACACGGGATCCTACAATGAGCAGTTCTTC.

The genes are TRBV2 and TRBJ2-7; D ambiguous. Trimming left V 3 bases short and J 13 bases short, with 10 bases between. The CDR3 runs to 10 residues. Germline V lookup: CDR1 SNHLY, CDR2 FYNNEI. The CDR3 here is CASSDGPNYF. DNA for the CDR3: TGTGCCAGCAGTGATGGGCCCAATTACTTC.

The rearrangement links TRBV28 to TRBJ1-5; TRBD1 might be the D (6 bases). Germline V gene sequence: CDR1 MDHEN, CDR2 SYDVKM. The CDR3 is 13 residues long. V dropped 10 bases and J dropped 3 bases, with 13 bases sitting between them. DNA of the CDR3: TGTGCCATAGGGGGTCGGGTCAATCAGCCCCAGCATTTT. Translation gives CAIGGRVNQPQHF. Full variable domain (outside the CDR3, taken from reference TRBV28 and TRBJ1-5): DVKVTQSSRYLVKRTGEKVFLECVQDMDHENMFWYRQDPGLGLRLIYFSYDVKMKEKGDIPEGYSVSREKKERFSLILESASTNQTSMYLCAIGGRVNQPQHFGDGTRLSIL.

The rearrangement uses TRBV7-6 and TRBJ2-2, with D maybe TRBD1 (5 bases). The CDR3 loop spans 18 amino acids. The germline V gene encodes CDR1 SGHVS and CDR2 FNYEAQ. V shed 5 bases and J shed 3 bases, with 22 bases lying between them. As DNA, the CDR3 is TGTGCCAGCAGCCCGCGACCCATCATCGACAGCTACACCGGGGAGCTGTTTTTT. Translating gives CASSPRPIIDSYTGELFF. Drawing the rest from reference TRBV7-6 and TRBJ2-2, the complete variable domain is GAGVSQSPRYKVTKRGQDVALRCDPISGHVSLYWYRQALGQGPEFLTYFNYEAQQDKSGLPNDRFSAERPEGSISTLTIQRTEQRDSAMYRCASSPRPIIDSYTGELFFGEGSRLTVL.

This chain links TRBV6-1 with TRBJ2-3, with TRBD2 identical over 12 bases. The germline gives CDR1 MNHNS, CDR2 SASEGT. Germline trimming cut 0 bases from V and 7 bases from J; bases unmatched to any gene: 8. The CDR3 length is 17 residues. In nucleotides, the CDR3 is TGTGCCAGCAGTGAAGCGACTAGCGGGAGTCAATTGTATACGCAGTATTTT. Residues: CASSEATSGSQLYTQYF.

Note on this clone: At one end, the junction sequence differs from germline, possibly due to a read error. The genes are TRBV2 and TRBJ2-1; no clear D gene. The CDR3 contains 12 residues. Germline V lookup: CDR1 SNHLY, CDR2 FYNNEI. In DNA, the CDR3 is TGTGCCAGCGGTGAGGATGACAATGAGCAGTTCTTC. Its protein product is CASGEDDNEQFF.